The text below deals with one T cell receptor (beta chain). Its antigen is unknown. In patients chosen for sequencing, flow cytometry had shown CD8+CD57+ cell expansion. Everyone among the patients had severe acquired aplastic anemia. Researchers used genomic DNA as the template to profile TCR beta VDJ and CDR3. TCRdb itself ran the reads through MiXCR, one entry per CDR3 protein. The sample shows under 350,000 distinct CDR3 sequences, 45% to 65% of them seen only once. This sample was included in a study of CD8+CD57+ T cells in acquired aplastic anemia. Study-level information: Isolated CD4+ and CD8+ cells, once sorted, yielded DNA averaging roughly 3 ug.

General study results and limits: Shared by patients and controls, just under 30 CD8+ CDR3s were abundant in patients. For CD8+ Simpson's diversity, patients and controls showed no significant difference.

V was trimmed by 3 bases and J by 6 bases, leaving 20 bases between them. The CDR3 has 16 residues. Looked up from germline, CDR1 is DFQATT and CDR2 is SNEGSKA (reference sequence). Material for sequencing was sorted CD4+, CD8+, or CD8+CD57+ T cells (not recorded which) from PBMCs. The chain combines TRBV20-1 with TRBJ1-4; the D is unclear. This receptor was taken from a human donor with aplastic anemia. CDR3 sequence: CSASAFGPARHEKLFF. CDR3 in DNA: TGCAGTGCTAGTGCCTTCGGTCCTGCACGGCATGAAAAACTGTTTTTT.